These 32 T cell receptor beta chains originate from one sample sequenced in a study of cytomegalovirus exposure and HLA in healthy donors. The method was immunoSEQ multiplex PCR; TCRdb's version includes in-frame clones alone and lacks a portion of them. The table includes 80,000 to 100,000 clones, around nine tenths detected once. What was sequenced was PBMCs. These receptors were obtained from a woman in her twenties or thirties in good health and CMV-seronegative.

This chain links TRBV7-8 with TRBJ1-5; D may be TRBD1 (5 bases). V lost 4 bases to trimming and J lost 10 bases, with 14 bases between them. This CDR3 has 13 amino acids. The V gene's germline CDR1 is SGHVS and CDR2 FQNEAQ. CDR3 nucleotides: TGTGCCAGCAGCTCCGGGAGGGGTCTCCCCCAGCATTTT. It yields the protein CASSSGRGLPQHF.

This chain connects TRBV15 to TRBJ2-5; D perhaps matches TRBD2 (6 bases). Trimming pared 6 bases from V and 3 bases from J, leaving 14 bases between. This CDR3 region has 14 residues. Germline CDR1 LNHNV, CDR2 YYDKDF (reference sequence). CDR3 protein: CATRGGRREETQYF. The CDR3 nucleotides read TGTGCCACCAGGGGGGGACGGCGTGAAGAGACCCAGTACTTC. Full variable domain (outside the CDR3, taken from reference TRBV15 and TRBJ2-5): DAMVIQNPRYQVTQFGKPVTLSCSQTLNHNVMYWYQQKSSQAPKLLFHYYDKDFNNEADTPDNFQSRRPNTSFCFLDIRSPGLGDTAMYLCATRGGRREETQYFGPGTRLLVL.

This rearrangement joins TRBV5-1 to TRBJ2-5; 13 positions agree with TRBD2. Per the germline V gene, CDR1 is SGHRS and CDR2 is YFSETQ. The junction had 3 bases not matched to a gene; V was cut back by 0 bases and J by 1 base. The CDR3 sequence is 17 residues long. DNA of the CDR3: TGCGCCAGCAGCTTGGGACTAGCGGGGGGACTCCAAGAGACCCAGTACTTC. Amino acids: CASSLGLAGGLQETQYF.

V is TRBV11-3 and J is TRBJ2-5, with D hard to call. The CDR3 loop spans 13 amino acids. The V and J ends lost 4 bases and 2 bases respectively, with 8 bases between them. Germline CDR1 SGHNT, CDR2 YENEEA. This chain's CDR3 is CASSSTLQETQYF. The DNA of the CDR3 is TGTGCCAGCAGCTCCACGCTACAAGAGACCCAGTACTTC.

This clone occurred once. The chain uses TRBV28 and TRBJ2-2; TRBD2 matches at 12 bases. The CDR3 sequence is 15 residues long. Per germline, CDR1 MDHEN and CDR2 SYDVKM. V shed 3 bases and J 4 bases; nucleotides not matched to a gene: 0. CDR3 sequence: CASSLTSGGTGELFF. The CDR3 DNA is TGTGCCAGCAGTTTGACTAGCGGGGGCACCGGGGAGCTGTTTTTT.

J is TRBJ2-7 and V is TRBV7-6, with 7 bases lining up with TRBD2. Trimming cost V 4 bases and J 5 bases; bases outside gene matches: 11. This CDR3 is 15 amino acids long. Germline CDR1 is SGHVS and CDR2 is FNYEAQ. CDR3 sequence (DNA): TGTGCCAGCAGCTCCCAGAGGGGAGGGGTCGACGAGCAGTACTTC. This gives the protein CASSSQRGGVDEQYF.

The CDR3 loop reads CASSIASGLSTDTQYF. The DNA of the CDR3 is TGTGCCAGTAGTATAGCTAGCGGACTTAGCACAGATACGCAGTATTTT. V gene TRBV19 combines with J gene TRBJ2-3; 7 bases are shared with TRBD2. CDR1 LNHDA and CDR2 SQIVND come from the germline V gene (reference sequence). This CDR3 spans 16 amino acids. Trimming cost V 1 base and J 0 bases; bases outside gene matches: 4.

V and J are TRBV4-1 and TRBJ1-5, with 8 nucleotides matching TRBD1. The CDR3 is 18 residues long. Germline V lookup: CDR1 MGHRA, CDR2 YSYEKL. Trimming at V came to 0 bases and at J to 1 base, leaving 8 bases not matched to a gene. Written as DNA, the CDR3 is TGCGCCAGCAGCCAAGAACCCCAGGACAGGGTGAGCAATCAGCCCCAGCATTTT. It is translated as CASSQEPQDRVSNQPQHF.

The chain uses TRBV7-2 and TRBJ2-3, with TRBD1 as a possible D gene (6 bases). CDR3 length equals 13 residues. CDR1 and CDR2 from the germline V gene are SGHTA and FQGNSA. The ends were cut back, 1 base at V and 4 bases at J, with 6 bases in the middle. The CDR3 bases are TGTGCCAGCAGCTTAGGGACAGCAGATACGCAGTATTTT. The encoded protein is CASSLGTADTQYF.

V gene TRBV29-1 combines with J gene TRBJ1-1; the D gene is possibly TRBD1 (6 bases). V gave up 7 bases and J gave up 0 bases, with 12 bases separating them. The CDR3 contains 13 residues. Germline V gene lookup returns CDR1 SQVTM and CDR2 ANQGSEA. This CDR3 is CSGRRDMNTEAFF. The CDR3 nucleotides are TGCAGCGGAAGAAGGGACATGAACACTGAAGCTTTCTTT. Drawing the rest from reference TRBV29-1 and TRBJ1-1, the complete variable domain is SAVISQKPSRDICQRGTSLTIQCQVDSQVTMMFWYRQQPGQSLTLIATANQGSEATYESGFVIDKFPISRPNLTFSTLTVSNMSPEDSSIYLCSGRRDMNTEAFFGQGTRLTVV.

V is TRBV9 and J is TRBJ1-2; D is ambiguous. This CDR3 has 15 residues. CDR1 and CDR2 from the germline V gene are SGDLS and YYNGEE. V lost 4 bases, J lost 7 bases, and 20 bases lay in between. This CDR3 reads CASSPTPRGEGGYTF. DNA for the CDR3: TGTGCCAGCAGCCCCACCCCCCGCGGGGAGGGTGGCTACACCTTC.

In this sample, this clone turned up once. The rearrangement links TRBV4-3 to TRBJ2-5, with 7 bases fitting TRBD2. V trimming: 0 bases; J trimming: 3 bases; junction bases outside the gene matches: 4. Germline V gene lookup returns CDR1 LGHNA and CDR2 YSLEER. This CDR3 is built from 15 residues. CDR3 bases: TGCGCCAGCAGCCAAGATGGGCTAGCGGAAGAGACCCAGTACTTC. This sequence encodes CASSQDGLAEETQYF.

The chain links TRBV6-1 to TRBJ2-7, with TRBD1 matching 7 bases. Germline V gene sequence: CDR1 MNHNS, CDR2 SASEGT. The V and J ends lost 6 bases and 4 bases, in that order; junction bases with no gene match: 3. The CDR3 covers 12 residues. CDR3 nucleotide sequence: TGTGCCAGCAGAGGGACAGTTTACGAGCAGTACTTC. This translates into CASRGTVYEQYF.

V gene TRBV18 combines with J gene TRBJ2-5; no firm D call. The CDR3 has 12 amino acids. Germline assignment: CDR1 KGHSH and CDR2 LQKENI. V lost 2 bases to trimming and J lost 5 bases, with 6 bases between them. CDR3 loop: CASSPTVETQYF. Here the CDR3 DNA reads TGTGCCAGCTCACCAACAGTTGAGACCCAGTACTTC.

The chain recombines TRBV6-5 with TRBJ2-7; the match to TRBD1 covers 8 bases. The trim removed 5 bases at V and 5 bases at J, leaving 11 bases unmatched. The length of the CDR3 is 15 residues. From germline, CDR1 is MNHEY and CDR2 SVGAGI. CDR3 sequence: CASSMTGVMGHEQYF. Written as DNA, the CDR3 is TGTGCCAGCAGTATGACAGGGGTTATGGGCCACGAGCAGTACTTC.

The chain combines TRBV9 with TRBJ2-3; 7 bases are a match to TRBD1. V lost 4 bases to trimming and J lost 3 bases; unmatched junction nucleotides: 11. Germline-derived CDR1 and CDR2 are SGDLS and YYNGEE. CDR3 length: 16 amino acids. The CDR3 reads CASSTDREISTDTQYF. For the CDR3, the DNA is TGTGCCAGCAGCACCGACAGGGAAATATCGACAGATACGCAGTATTTT.

The V gene is TRBV19, the J gene TRBJ2-5, with 12 bases matching TRBD1. Germline trimming cut 0 bases from V and 3 bases from J; bases unmatched to any gene: 5. This CDR3 is 17 amino acids long. Germline V gene data show CDR1 as LNHDA and CDR2 as SQIVND (reference sequence). The CDR3, as DNA: TGTGCCAGTAGTATAGAGGGGGACAGGGGGCGGGAAGAGACCCAGTACTTC. Amino acids: CASSIEGDRGREETQYF.

This chain links TRBV4-3 with TRBJ2-7; possible D gene TRBD2, 5 bases. Germline V CDR1 and CDR2: LGHNA, YSLEER. CDR3 size: 11 residues. V gave up 1 base and J gave up 7 bases, with 5 bases separating them. The CDR3 bases are TGCGCCAGCAGCCAAGGACTAGAGCAGTACTTC. This sequence encodes CASSQGLEQYF.

The V call is TRBV5-1, the J call TRBJ2-1; unclear D gene. The V end was cut by 1 base, the J end by 4 bases, with 9 bases between. From germline, CDR1 is SGHRS and CDR2 YFSETQ. This CDR3 has 14 residues. The CDR3 bases are TGCGCCAGCAGCTTGACGGGTTCTTACAATGAGCAGTTCTTC. Amino acid sequence: CASSLTGSYNEQFF.

This chain uses TRBV4-2 with TRBJ1-2; 8 bases are a match to TRBD1. Trimming removed 1 base from V and 4 bases from J; junction bases left unmatched: 2. Germline V gene lookup returns CDR1 LGHNA and CDR2 YNFKEQ. This CDR3 is 14 amino acids long. The CDR3 here is CASSQGRGLYGYTF. In DNA, the CDR3 is TGTGCCAGCAGCCAAGGCAGGGGGCTCTATGGCTACACCTTC.

V gene TRBV5-1 combines with J gene TRBJ2-7; 9 bases line up with TRBD1. Losses at the gene ends were 3 bases for V and 6 bases for J; bases not matched to a gene: 19. Germline CDR1 is SGHRS and CDR2 is YFSETQ. The CDR3 has 18 residues. CDR3 bases: TGCGCCAGCAGCTATACACAAACCGGGACAGGGTCCCTACGCGAGCAGTACTTC. It encodes CASSYTQTGTGSLREQYF.

CDR3 sequence reads: CATSRDAPGQGSGANVLTF. CDR3 in DNA: TGTGCCACCAGCAGAGATGCTCCGGGACAGGGCTCTGGGGCCAACGTCCTGACTTTC. The chain carries TRBV15 and TRBJ2-6; TRBD1 aligns across 9 bases. Germline V CDR1 and CDR2: LNHNV, YYDKDF (reference sequence). CDR3 length: 19 amino acids. V was clipped by 0 bases and J by 0 bases; unmatched bases: 6.

V usage is TRBV7-3 and J usage is TRBJ2-7, with TRBD2 identical over 10 bases. Trimming took 5 bases from V and 2 from J; bases not matched to a gene: 6. CDR3 length: 15 amino acids. CDR1 and CDR2 (germline): SGHTA, FQGTGA. The CDR3 is CASSPAGGIPYEQYF. The DNA for the CDR3 is TGTGCCAGCAGCCCAGCGGGGGGGATTCCCTACGAGCAGTACTTC.

The chain joins TRBV6-5 to TRBJ1-1; D might be TRBD1 (6 bases). V was pared by 6 bases and J by 4 bases, with 15 bases between. The CDR3 length is 14 residues. Germline CDR1 reads MNHEY; CDR2 reads SVGAGI. The CDR3 bases are TGTGCCAGCAGAGCTCACAGGGTAGGCACTGAAGCTTTCTTT. Protein product: CASRAHRVGTEAFF.

The chain carries TRBV19 and TRBJ1-4, with 9 bases aligning to TRBD1. The CDR3 covers 15 residues. V lost 5 bases and J lost 6; bases outside the gene matches: 7. Per germline, CDR1 LNHDA and CDR2 SQIVND (reference sequence). The CDR3 loop reads CASSSQTGGDEKLFF. In DNA, the CDR3 is TGTGCCAGTAGTTCTCAGACAGGGGGAGATGAAAAACTGTTTTTT.

This clone is a singleton in its sample. The rearrangement uses TRBV27 and TRBJ1-1; weak D call: TRBD1 (6 bases). The germline V and J ends were trimmed by 3 bases and 5 bases, with 10 bases remaining between them. The CDR3 runs to 13 residues. Per the germline V gene, CDR1 is MNHEY and CDR2 is SMNVEV (reference sequence). This chain's CDR3 is CASSLGARTEAFF. For the CDR3, the DNA is TGTGCCAGCAGTTTGGGGGCGCGGACTGAAGCTTTCTTT.

The J gene is TRBJ2-7, the V gene TRBV15, with 11 positions matching TRBD2. Germline lookup yields CDR1 LNHNV and CDR2 YYDKDF (reference sequence). The CDR3 has 16 amino acids. V lost 0 bases to trimming and J lost 4 bases; unmatched junction nucleotides: 5. The CDR3 here is CATSREAGTSGYEQYF. The CDR3 bases are TGTGCCACCAGCAGAGAGGCCGGGACTAGCGGATACGAGCAGTACTTC.

This sequence joins TRBV6-1 and TRBJ1-6; 11 bases map to TRBD1. Germline values: CDR1 MNHNS, CDR2 SASEGT. This CDR3 contains 14 residues. The junction had 3 bases not matched to a gene; V was cut back by 6 bases and J by 8 bases. This CDR3 reads CASRTDRGHSPLHF. CDR3 in DNA: TGTGCCAGCAGGACGGACAGGGGGCATTCACCCCTCCACTTT.

The V call is TRBV19, the J call TRBJ2-7; 8 nucleotides line up with TRBD2. V shed 5 bases, J shed 1 base, and the junction held 10 bases outside the gene matches. Germline loops: CDR1 LNHDA, CDR2 SQIVND (reference sequence). The CDR3 is made up of 16 amino acids. In nucleotides, the CDR3 is TGTGCCAGTAGTCCCTTAGCGGGAAGGGCGTCCTACGAGCAGTACTTC. It translates to CASSPLAGRASYEQYF. Full variable domain (missing parts from reference TRBV19 and TRBJ2-7): DGGITQSPKYLFRKEGQNVTLSCEQNLNHDAMYWYRQDPGQGLRLIYYSQIVNDFQKGDIAEGYSVSREKKESFPLTVTSAQKNPTAFYLCASSPLAGRASYEQYFGPGTRLTVT.

The V call is TRBV5-1, the J call TRBJ2-1, with no clear D. CDR1 is SGHRS, CDR2 YFSETQ, per germline. The CDR3 totals 13 residues. V shed 0 bases and J shed 10 bases, with 11 bases lying between them. CDR3 sequence: CASSLATAWEQFF. In DNA form, the CDR3 reads TGCGCCAGCAGCTTGGCCACAGCTTGGGAGCAGTTCTTC. Combining the CDR3 with reference TRBV5-1 and TRBJ2-1 gives the whole variable domain KAGVTQTPRYLIKTRGQQVTLSCSPISGHRSVSWYQQTPGQGLQFLFEYFSETQRNKGNFPGRFSGRQFSNSRSEMNVSTLELGDSALYLCASSLATAWEQFFGPGTRLTVL.

This clone was observed once. This chain uses TRBV13 with TRBJ2-7; D perhaps matches TRBD1 (5 bases). From germline, CDR1 is PRHDT and CDR2 FYEKMQ (reference sequence). CDR3 length equals 12 residues. Trimming cost V 5 bases and J 5 bases, with 10 bases left between them. CDR3 coding DNA: TGTGCCAGCAGCCTGGACACTAACGAGCAGTACTTC. It is translated as CASSLDTNEQYF.

This chain joins TRBV5-1 and TRBJ2-3; 10 bases line up with TRBD2. This CDR3 is built from 15 residues. Germline loops: CDR1 SGHRS, CDR2 YFSETQ. Germline trimming cut 1 base from V and 4 bases from J; bases unmatched to any gene: 3. CDR3 region: CASSLFLAGADTQYF. CDR3 nucleotide sequence: TGCGCCAGCAGCTTGTTTCTAGCGGGGGCAGATACGCAGTATTTT.